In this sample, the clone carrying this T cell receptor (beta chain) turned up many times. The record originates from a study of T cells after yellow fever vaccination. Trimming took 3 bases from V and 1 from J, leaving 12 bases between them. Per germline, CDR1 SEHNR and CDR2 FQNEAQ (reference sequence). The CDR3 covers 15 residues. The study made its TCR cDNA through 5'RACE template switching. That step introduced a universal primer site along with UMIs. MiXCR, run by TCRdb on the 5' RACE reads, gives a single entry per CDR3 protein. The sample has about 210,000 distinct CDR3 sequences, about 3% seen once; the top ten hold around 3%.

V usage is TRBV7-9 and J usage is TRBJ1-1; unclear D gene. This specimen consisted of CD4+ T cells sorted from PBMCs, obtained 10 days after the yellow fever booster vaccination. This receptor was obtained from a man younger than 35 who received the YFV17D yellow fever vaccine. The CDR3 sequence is CASSFRGLGNTEAFF. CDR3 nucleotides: TGTGCCAGCAGCTTCCGAGGGTTAGGGAACACTGAAGCTTTCTTT.